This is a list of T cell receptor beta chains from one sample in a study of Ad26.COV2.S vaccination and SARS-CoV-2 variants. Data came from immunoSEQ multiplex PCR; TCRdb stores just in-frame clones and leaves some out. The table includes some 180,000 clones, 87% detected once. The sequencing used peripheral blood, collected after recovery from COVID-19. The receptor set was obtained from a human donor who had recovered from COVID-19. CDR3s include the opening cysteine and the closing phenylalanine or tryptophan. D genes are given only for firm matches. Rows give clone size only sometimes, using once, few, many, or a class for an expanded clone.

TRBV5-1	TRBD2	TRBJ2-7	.	CASSLGGGYEQYF	TGCGCCAGCAGCTTGGGCGGGGGCTACGAGCAGTACTTC
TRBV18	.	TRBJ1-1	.	CASTRIRDTEAFF	TGTGCCAGCACTCGCATCAGGGACACTGAAGCTTTCTTT
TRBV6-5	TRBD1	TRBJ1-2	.	CASRGQGNYGYTF	TGTGCCAGCAGGGGACAGGGGAACTATGGCTACACCTTC
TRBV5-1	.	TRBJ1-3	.	CASSLSPYSGNTIYF	TGCGCCAGCAGCTTGTCTCCGTACTCTGGAAACACCATATATTTT
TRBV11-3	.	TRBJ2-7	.	CASSLTGEGEQYF	TGTGCCAGCAGCTTAACAGGGGAGGGGGAGCAGTACTTC
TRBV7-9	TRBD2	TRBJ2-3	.	CASSLVAGGPYTQYF	TGTGCCAGCAGCTTAGTGGCGGGAGGGCCTTACACGCAGTATTTT
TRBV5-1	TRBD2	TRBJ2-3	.	CASRPIRGTSGGPLTDTQYF	TGCGCCAGCAGGCCAATCAGGGGGACTAGCGGGGGGCCCCTCACAGATACGCAGTATTTT
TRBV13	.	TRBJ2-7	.	CASSLGASSLYEQYF	TGTGCCAGCAGCTTAGGGGCTAGCAGTCTCTACGAGCAGTACTTC
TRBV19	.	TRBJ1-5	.	CASSIGLGGQPQHF	TGTGCCAGCTCGATCGGACTCGGGGGTCAGCCCCAGCATTTT
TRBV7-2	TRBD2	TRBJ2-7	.	CASSFGPGGPYEQYF	TGTGCCAGCAGCTTTGGACCGGGAGGCCCCTACGAGCAGTACTTC
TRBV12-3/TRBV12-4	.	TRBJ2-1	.	CASSLLGGAQFF	TGTGCCAGCAGTTTACTAGGCGGGGCGCAGTTCTTC
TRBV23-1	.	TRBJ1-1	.	CASSRTPGTANTEAFF	TGCGCCAGCAGTCGAACCCCCGGGACCGCGAACACTGAAGCTTTCTTT
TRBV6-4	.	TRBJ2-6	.	CARRGTTTTTGTGANVLTF	TGTGCCAGAAGAGGGACGACGACAACTACGGGCACTGGGGCCAACGTCCTGACTTTC
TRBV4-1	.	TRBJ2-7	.	CASSQDLGGRPSSYEQYF	TGCGCCAGCAGCCAAGATCTTGGGGGCAGGCCGAGCTCCTACGAGCAGTACTTC
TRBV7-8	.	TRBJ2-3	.	CASSSVADTQYF	TGTGCCAGCAGCTCCGTAGCCGATACGCAGTATTTT
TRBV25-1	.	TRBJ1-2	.	CASSTLGGGFGYGYTF	TGTGCCAGCAGTACCCTTGGGGGGGGCTTCGGCTATGGCTACACCTTC
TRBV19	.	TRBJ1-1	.	CASVWGNTEAFF	TGTGCCTCGGTATGGGGGAACACTGAAGCTTTCTTT
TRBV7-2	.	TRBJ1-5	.	CASSWALNQPQHF	TGTGCCAGCAGCTGGGCACTTAATCAGCCCCAGCATTTT
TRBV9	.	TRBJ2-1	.	CASSVRGDGAYNEQFF	TGTGCCAGCAGCGTAAGAGGGGACGGTGCCTACAATGAGCAGTTCTTC
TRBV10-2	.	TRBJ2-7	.	CASSTVSWEQYF	TGCGCCAGCAGTACGGTTAGCTGGGAGCAGTACTTC
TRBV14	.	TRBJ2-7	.	CASTAGPASYEQYF	TGTGCCAGCACGGCAGGACCAGCCTCCTACGAGCAGTACTTC
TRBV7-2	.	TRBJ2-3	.	CASSLGGLGVDTQYF	TGTGCCAGCAGCTTAGGTGGACTGGGAGTAGATACGCAGTATTTT
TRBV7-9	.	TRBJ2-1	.	CASSLAANEQFF	TGTGCCAGCAGCTTAGCGGCAAATGAGCAGTTCTTC
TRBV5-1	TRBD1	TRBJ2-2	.	CASSLAGTGQSGELFF	TGCGCCAGCAGCTTGGCTGGGACAGGGCAATCCGGGGAGCTGTTTTTT
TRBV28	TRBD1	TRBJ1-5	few	CASSYLQGDNQPQHF	TGTGCCAGCAGTTATCTACAGGGGGACAATCAGCCCCAGCATTTT
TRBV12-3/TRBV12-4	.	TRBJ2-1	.	CASSPFGGEQFF	TGTGCCAGCAGCCCCTTCGGTGGTGAGCAGTTCTTC
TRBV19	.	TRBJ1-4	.	CASRSGQNNEKLFF	TGTGCCAGTAGATCAGGCCAGAATAATGAAAAACTGTTTTTT
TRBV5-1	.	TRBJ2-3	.	CASSLASQGYPDTQYF	TGCGCCAGCAGCTTGGCCTCTCAGGGTTATCCAGATACGCAGTATTTT